The 11 T cell receptor beta chains below come from one sample, sequenced in a study of blood T cell repertoires in COVID-19. This table comes from immunoSEQ multiplex PCR, and its TCRdb copy is limited to in-frame clones, with some not included. The table shows over 35,000 clones, with 55% to 75% occurring only once. The sample taken for sequencing was peripheral blood. Receptors were obtained from a man older than 75 with acute or convalescent COVID-19.

The chain couples TRBV6-5 to TRBJ2-7; 9 nucleotides line up with TRBD1. V was pared by 8 bases and J by 0 bases, with 8 bases of the junction left unmatched. Per germline, CDR1 MNHEY and CDR2 SVGAGI. The CDR3 is made up of 15 amino acids. CDR3 sequence (DNA): TGTGCCAGCGTCGAGGGACAGGGCACCTCCTACGAGCAGTACTTC. This translates into CASVEGQGTSYEQYF.

This clone was found a few times. V is TRBV3-1 (or the pseudogene TRBV3-2) and J is TRBJ2-7, with TRBD2 identical over 11 bases. Looked up from germline, CDR1 is LGHDT and CDR2 is YNNKEL (reference sequence). Trimming cost V 4 bases and J 4 bases; bases outside gene matches: 9. The CDR3 length is 16 residues. DNA of the CDR3: TGTGCCAGCAGCCGAATAGCGGGAGGGGGAGGTTACGAGCAGTACTTC. Amino acid sequence: CASSRIAGGGGYEQYF.

This chain links TRBV30 with TRBJ1-1; 9 nucleotides agree with TRBD1. After removal of 3 bases from V and 10 bases from J, the junction contained 6 bases not matched to a gene. CDR3 length: 12 amino acids. Germline CDR1 reads GTSNPN; CDR2 reads SVGIG (reference sequence). The DNA for the CDR3 is TGTGCCTGGAGCACAGGGGGCTCGACAGCTTTCTTT. This translates into CAWSTGGSTAFF.

This sequence joins TRBV29-1 and TRBJ2-7; 9 bases match TRBD1. The trim removed 4 bases at V and 4 bases at J, leaving 5 bases unmatched. This CDR3 comprises 13 residues. CDR1 is SQVTM, CDR2 ANQGSEA, per germline. CDR3 coding DNA: TGCAGCGTTGGGACAGGGGAACTTTACGAGCAGTACTTC. Protein sequence: CSVGTGELYEQYF.

The chain employs TRBV7-9 and TRBJ2-5; TRBD2 agrees at 8 bases. Germline V gene lookup returns CDR1 SEHNR and CDR2 FQNEAQ (reference sequence). The length of the CDR3 is 13 residues. Losses at the gene ends were 5 bases for V and 5 bases for J; bases not matched to a gene: 4. The CDR3 nucleotides are TGTGCCAGCAGCAGAGCGGGGGAGGAGACCCAGTACTTC. Translated, it gives CASSRAGEETQYF.

The chain recombines TRBV6-1 with TRBJ1-2; D may be TRBD1 (6 bases). The CDR3 contains 15 residues. Between the trimmed V and J ends, which lost 3 bases and 3 bases, there was a span of 14 bases. CDR1 and CDR2 (germline): MNHNS, SASEGT. CDR3 in amino acids: CASSESTGLDYGYTF. CDR3 DNA sequence: TGTGCCAGCAGTGAGTCGACAGGTTTAGACTATGGCTACACCTTC.

The chain combines TRBV7-2 with TRBJ2-7, with D uncertain. CDR1 and CDR2 from the germline V gene are SGHTA and FQGNSA. V was trimmed by 0 bases and J by 2 bases, leaving 14 bases between them. The CDR3 is 16 residues long. CDR3 in DNA: TGTGCCAGCAGCTTAGCCGGGTCGGATATTACCTACGAGCAGTACTTC. Protein product: CASSLAGSDITYEQYF.

The chain links TRBV6-6 to TRBJ2-7; 11 bases fit TRBD2. With V trimmed by 5 bases and J by 6 bases, 12 bases remained unmatched. The CDR3 loop spans 16 amino acids. Per germline, CDR1 MNHNY and CDR2 SVGAGI (reference sequence). In DNA form, the CDR3 reads TGTGCCAGCAGTCGAGAACTAGCGGGAGAGGTGGGCGAGCAGTACTTC. Encoded protein: CASSRELAGEVGEQYF.

This chain joins TRBV18 and TRBJ1-2; the D gene is possibly TRBD1 (5 bases). The length of the CDR3 is 15 residues. Trimming shortened V by 6 bases and J by 3 bases, and 17 bases separated the two germline ends. Germline loops: CDR1 KGHSH, CDR2 LQKENI. CDR3 bases: TGTGCCAGCTCCTCCACACCAGGGAAGGACTATGGCTACACCTTC. Residues: CASSSTPGKDYGYTF.

This clone was detected once. At one end the junction does not follow the germline gene, possibly because of a read error. The chain is built from TRBV2 and TRBJ1-3; D is undetermined. Looked up from germline, CDR1 is SNHLY and CDR2 is FYNNEI. The CDR3 length is 13 residues. The CDR3 reads CASSEGSGNTIYF. In DNA form, the CDR3 reads TGTGCCAGCAGCGAAGGGAGTGGAAACACCATATATTTT.

This clone occurred a few times. This chain uses TRBV4-1 with TRBJ1-5; TRBD1 might be the D (6 bases). The length of the CDR3 is 16 residues. V dropped 0 bases and J dropped 3 bases, with 12 bases sitting between them. Germline CDR1 reads MGHRA; CDR2 reads YSYEKL. CDR3 nucleotide sequence: TGCGCCAGCAGCCAAGACGTCAGGGGCGCCAATCAGCCCCAGCATTTT. Protein product: CASSQDVRGANQPQHF.